The 6 T cell receptor beta chains below come from one sample, sequenced in a study of blood T cell repertoires in COVID-19 (dated by TCRdb to the early 2020s). The protocol used for the library was the immunoSEQ multiplex PCR assay. TCRdb carries this immuneACCESS record with in-frame sequences only. Its versions omit some clonotypes, under half of them owing to an unresolved V gene in the studies checked, with the rest unexplained. This sample is represented by about 130,000 clones; 85% of them were singletons. Of the sample, under 8% is held by the ten largest clones. The specimen sequenced was peripheral blood. These receptor sequences come from a man of 80 years or more with active or convalescent COVID-19.

The V call is TRBV7-3, the J call TRBJ2-3; a weak D match, TRBD1 (6 bases). Trimming pared 3 bases from V and 9 bases from J, leaving 19 bases between. The CDR3 extends over 15 amino acids. Germline V lookup: CDR1 SGHTA, CDR2 FQGTGA. The CDR3 here is CASSFGTRHRGTQYF. CDR3 sequence (DNA): TGTGCCAGCAGCTTCGGGACAAGGCACAGAGGGACGCAGTATTTT.

This clone came up a few times. This sequence joins TRBV18 and TRBJ2-1, with 11 bases fitting TRBD2. J lost 9 bases, V lost 4 bases, and 11 bases had no gene match. This CDR3 has 16 amino acids. CDR1 and CDR2 (germline): KGHSH, LQKENI. The CDR3, as DNA: TGTGCCAGCTCACTTTTACTAGCGGGAGAAGATAGTGAGCAGTTCTTC. This encodes CASSLLLAGEDSEQFF.

CDR3 protein: CASSDGQVGKNIQYF. Here the CDR3 DNA reads TGTGCCAGCAGTGATGGACAGGTGGGCAAAAACATTCAGTACTTC. The V and J genes are TRBV2 and TRBJ2-4, with 7 bases fitting TRBD1. V was clipped by 3 bases and J by 3 bases; unmatched bases: 5. Germline lookup yields CDR1 SNHLY and CDR2 FYNNEI. CDR3 length: 15 residues.

This chain uses TRBV7-2 with TRBJ2-2; D might be TRBD2 (7 bases). The germline V gene encodes CDR1 SGHTA and CDR2 FQGNSA. CDR3 size: 15 residues. V lost 3 bases, J lost 7 bases, and 15 bases lay in between. In DNA form, the CDR3 reads TGTGCCAGCAGCTTTGGGGGGGGCCTGAGCGGGGAGCTGTTTTTT. The encoded protein is CASSFGGGLSGELFF.

With regard to this clone: The same CDR3 is also encoded by other DNA sequences in this sample. This chain joins TRBV5-1 and TRBJ2-2, with TRBD1 identical over 10 bases. CDR3 length: 15 amino acids. The germline CDR1 and CDR2 sequences are SGHRS and YFSETQ. With V trimmed by 3 bases and J by 4 bases, 3 bases remained unmatched. In DNA form, the CDR3 reads TGCGCCAGCAGCTCCGACAGGGGGCCCACCGGGGAGCTGTTTTTT. This codes for CASSSDRGPTGELFF. The variable domain in full, with the rest retrieved from reference TRBV5-1 and TRBJ2-2, is KAGVTQTPRYLIKTRGQQVTLSCSPISGHRSVSWYQQTPGQGLQFLFEYFSETQRNKGNFPGRFSGRQFSNSRSEMNVSTLELGDSALYLCASSSDRGPTGELFFGEGSRLTVL.

The table lists this clone with a few counts. The rearrangement joins TRBV5-1 to TRBJ2-6; 11 bases map to TRBD1. CDR1 SGHRS and CDR2 YFSETQ come from the germline V gene. The CDR3 extends over 16 amino acids. The V and J ends lost 4 bases and 3 bases, in that order; junction bases with no gene match: 3. CDR3 loop: CASSRTGGSGANVLTF. The CDR3 region has the DNA TGCGCCAGCAGCCGGACAGGGGGCAGTGGGGCCAACGTCCTGACTTTC.